Listed below are T cell receptor beta chains from one sample, sequenced in a study of blood T cell repertoires in COVID-19. Clones were read by immunoSEQ multiplex PCR, and TCRdb kept only the in-frame ones, dropping some. This sample has about 270,000 clones, with roughly 79% found just once. The sequencing input was peripheral blood. The receptors were gathered from a woman aged 60-75 years with active or convalescent COVID-19. The CDR3 runs from the conserved cysteine through the conserved F or W. A D gene is named only where the DNA matches it firmly. The size field is filled for only some rows; it gives once, few, many or a size class.

>.|TRBJ2-3|11|few|TRBV20-1
TGCAGTGCTAGAAGCAGGGGGGCGCAGTATTTT
CSARSRGAQYF
>TRBD1|TRBJ1-4|15|.|TRBV6-5
TGTGCCAGCTCACCATCCGGGACAGGGAGTGAAAAACTGTTTTTT
CASSPSGTGSEKLFF
>.|TRBJ2-7|12|.|TRBV27
TGTGCCAGCTGGACAGTTTCCTACGAGCAGTACTTC
CASWTVSYEQYF
>.|TRBJ1-6|15|.|TRBV7-2
TGTGCCAGCAGCTTAGTGGGGGGAGAAAATTCACCCCTCCACTTT
CASSLVGGENSPLHF
>.|TRBJ2-1|15|.|TRBV11-3
TGTGCCAGCAGCTTAAGTGGTGTCCCTCGGAATGAGCAGTTCTTC
CASSLSGVPRNEQFF
>.|TRBJ2-5|15|few|TRBV9
TGTGCCAGCAGCGTAGTCCCGGCAGGGCAAGAGACCCAGTACTTC
CASSVVPAGQETQYF
>.|TRBJ1-3|17|few|TRBV5-1
TGCGCCAGCAGCACCAATGGGGAGGTGCACTCTGGAAACACCATATATTTT
CASSTNGEVHSGNTIYF
>.|TRBJ1-4|15|few|TRBV10-3
TGTGCCATCAGTGAACAAGACAGTCGTAATGAAAAACTGTTTTTT
CAISEQDSRNEKLFF
>TRBD1|TRBJ1-6|14|.|TRBV3-1/TRBV3-2
TGTGCCAGCCGAGGGACAGGGTACGCTTCACCCCTCCACTTT
CASRGTGYASPLHF
>.|TRBJ2-2|17|.|TRBV7-6
TGTGCCAGCAGCCTACGTCTAGCGCGGGGGCCCACCGGGGAGCTGTTTTTT
CASSLRLARGPTGELFF
>TRBD2|TRBJ2-1|17|.|TRBV3-1/TRBV3-2
TGTGCCAGCAGCCAAGATTATAGCGGGGGGCCCATCAATGAGCAGTTCTTC
CASSQDYSGGPINEQFF
>.|TRBJ2-3|14|.|TRBV6-1
TGTGCCAGCAGTGAAGGTGGGGGGGCCGGCACGCAGTATTTT
CASSEGGGAGTQYF
>.|TRBJ1-6|16|.|TRBV4-3
TGCGCCAGCAGCCAAGATGGGGGACAAAATATTTCACCCCTCCACTTT
CASSQDGGQNISPLHF
>.|TRBJ1-2|13|.|TRBV6-2/TRBV6-3
TGTGCCAGCAGCCACGAGCGGCCCCCGGGCTACACCTTC
CASSHERPPGYTF
>TRBD1|TRBJ2-7|20|many|TRBV6-4
TGTGCCAGCAGTGACGGGGAAGGGACAGGGGTTTCTAGGGCCTCCTACGAGCAGTACTTC
CASSDGEGTGVSRASYEQYF
>.|TRBJ2-1|14|few|TRBV28
TGTGCCAGCATTCGGGCAGGGGATTACAATGAGCAGTTCTTC
CASIRAGDYNEQFF
>TRBD1|TRBJ2-7|14|.|TRBV7-2
TGTGCCAGCAGCTCGCAGACAGGGGTCTACGAGCAGTACTTC
CASSSQTGVYEQYF
>TRBD1|TRBJ1-2|15|.|TRBV11-1
TGTGCCAGCAGCTTAGACGACAGGGGCACCGGTGGCTACACCTTC
CASSLDDRGTGGYTF
>TRBD1|TRBJ1-2|16|.|TRBV19
TGTGCCAGTAGTCGACGACAGGGGGTTACTAACTATGGCTACACCTTC
CASSRRQGVTNYGYTF
>TRBD1|TRBJ1-2|17|.|TRBV10-3
TGTGCCATCAGGACCGGGACAGGGGGGTCCTCAGACTATGGCTACACCTTC
CAIRTGTGGSSDYGYTF
>TRBD2|TRBJ2-5|15|.|TRBV7-9
TGTGCCAGCATCAACGGGGGGTGGCTCCAAGAGACCCAGTACTTC
CASINGGWLQETQYF
>.|TRBJ2-3|13|once|TRBV14
TGTGCCAGCAGCCAAGTAGGAGGTGATACGCAGTATTTT
CASSQVGGDTQYF
>.|TRBJ1-4|13|.|TRBV19
TGTGCCAGTAGTTCCCGTGGGCATGAAAAACTGTTTTTT
CASSSRGHEKLFF
>.|TRBJ2-1|15|.|TRBV10-3
TGTGCCATCAGTGACCATGCGGGGCCGAACAATGAGCAGTTCTTC
CAISDHAGPNNEQFF
>TRBD1|TRBJ2-2|17|.|TRBV18
TGTGCCAGCTCACAAACCCCACAGGGGGCGAATGCCGGGGAGCTGTTTTTT
CASSQTPQGANAGELFF
>.|TRBJ1-5|14|.|TRBV5-6
TGTGCCAGCAGCTTGGGGCAGGGCGTTGGGGCCCAGCATTTT
CASSLGQGVGAQHF
>.|TRBJ1-5|16|.|TRBV18
TGTGCCAGCTCACCACCGACAGGCGAAAGCAATCAGCCCCAGCATTTT
CASSPPTGESNQPQHF
>TRBD1|TRBJ2-7|14|few|TRBV28
TGTGCCAGCGACGGGACAGCCGCGACCGACGAGCAGTACTTC
CASDGTAATDEQYF
>.|TRBJ1-1|15|.|TRBV5-4
TGTGCCAGCAGCTTGATTCAGGGAAAGAACACTGAAGCTTTCTTT
CASSLIQGKNTEAFF
>.|TRBJ1-3|17|.|TRBV9
TGTGCCAGCAGCGTCGGGCCCCAGGGAAGGGCTGGAAACACCATATATTTT
CASSVGPQGRAGNTIYF
>.|TRBJ1-1|14|.|TRBV5-1
TGCGCCAGCCTTACTCAGGTAGCGGGCACTGAAGCTTTCTTT
CASLTQVAGTEAFF
>TRBD2|TRBJ2-1|15|once|TRBV5-1
TGCGCCAGCAGCTTGAGGGGACTAGAGAACAATGAGCAGTTCTTC
CASSLRGLENNEQFF